This T cell receptor (beta chain) was obtained from a study of shared clonotypes between healthy human individuals (dated by TCRdb to 2018 to 2021). Broadly, across the study: A couple of women and three men aged 18 to 49 years were included in the cohort. Blood TCR repertoires of five healthy adults were deeply sequenced to estimate repertoire size and the extent of clonotype sharing between individuals. Between about 0.9 and 10 billion PBMCs per donor were obtained by leukapheresis. Different laboratories and diverse techniques were used to prepare libraries and sequence TCR repertoires, to increase sequencing depth and limit assay-specific biases.

Overall study outcomes, separate from this receptor: Based on pairwise subsampling, the degree of clonotype sharing among donors was expected to be affected by sequencing depth. Sampling was restricted to blood, and TCR repertoires in tissues likely differ from the TCR repertoires found in blood. Because the study included a small number of donors, the genetic and exposure-history diversity represented was limited.

The donors were healthy, HIV-negative adults who had no recently reported acute infections or vaccinations. Every donor was a Caucasian adult residing in Nashville, Tennessee, USA. For unsorted samples, tens of millions of PBMCs were counted, and genomic DNA was extracted using the QIAamp DNA Blood Mini kit. Blood was obtained by leukapheresis, after which PBMCs were separated by Ficoll-Histopaque density gradient centrifugation and cryopreserved in liquid nitrogen vapor phase. The germline V gene specifies SGHRS as CDR1 and YFSETQ as CDR2. From the cysteine through the phenylalanine, the CDR3 covers 13 amino acids. Solely the CDR3 DNA is kept, with 39 bases framed from the first base. V lost 4 bases and J lost 3 bases, and the count of bases not matched to a germline gene is 3. TCR CDR3 regions were amplified from genomic DNA by multiplex PCR using the deep immunoSEQ assay. Extracted genomic DNA from each cell subset was spread evenly across all wells of several immunoSEQ 96-well plates, with each plate serving as a replicate. For unsorted PBMC, each replicate PCR was loaded with around 300 ng genomic DNA, equivalent to about 30,000 T cell genomes. Ten immunoSEQ deep assay plates were used to sequence the unsorted PBMC genomic DNA. The purified libraries were quantified using a Qubit 3.0 fluorometer, sized with a Bioanalyzer 2100, and then quantified again using the KAPA Library Quantification kit. A separate single-read 150-cycle Illumina NextSeq 550 flow cell was used to sequence each immunoSEQ 96-well plate. The paper's processing steps were these. The immunoSEQ output contained only junctional sequences without quality scores, so filtering could not match that applied to full-length reads. To assign V/J genes and CDR3, sequences were annotated using PyIR, a Python wrapper for IgBLAST v1.9, with IMGT germline references. Reads with weak V/J assignments (E-value above 1e-6), missing CDR3, stop codons, out-of-frame junctions, or ambiguous translated residues were removed. V3J clonotypes were defined as sequences sharing the same inferred V gene, J gene, and CDR3 amino acid sequence. Percentage overlap between repertoires was calculated by dividing the number of shared unique clonotypes by the size of the smaller repertoire. Repertoire richness was assessed with RTK rarefaction, the Chao1 estimator, and Recon v2.1 estimates of unobserved clonotypes. TCRdb limited this immuneACCESS table to in-frame rearrangements with V and J called. A share of clones is missing; checked studies link under half to unresolved V genes, and the rest is unexplained. The DNA was the basis for D and trimming; V, J and clone size are from that table. This sample holds some 490,000 clones; roughly 80% were observed only once. The top ten hold roughly 13% of the sample.

This clone was recorded once. There is no known antigen for this receptor. No base qualities exist here, and no much larger clone lies one base off it. The TCR was taken from a woman aged 40 to 55 in good health. Some clones in this sample may be carry-over from other donors' samples. The chain uses TRBV5-1 and TRBJ2-5, with 7 bases in between that match TRBD1. The sequenced sample was PBMCs. At the DNA level, the sequence is TGCGCCAGCAGCGGGACAGTCAAAGAGACCCAGTACTTC. Its protein reads: CASSGTVKETQYF.